Below are 24 T cell receptor beta chains sequenced from a single sample in a study of T cells in narcolepsy. Clones were sequenced by immunoSEQ multiplex PCR, and TCRdb holds only the in-frame ones, with some missing. The repertoire consists of about 20,000 clones, with roughly four fifths occurring once and the leading ten covering approximately 1.6%. Sequences were obtained from memory (CD45RA-) CD4+ T cells from blood. The origin of the receptors is a human donor in good health.

The chain employs TRBV5-6 and TRBJ2-1; TRBD2 aligns across 7 bases. After removal of 0 bases from V and 2 bases from J, the junction contained 2 bases not matched to a gene. Per the germline V gene, CDR1 is SGHDT and CDR2 is YYEEEE. This CDR3 is built from 15 residues. The CDR3 DNA sequence: TGTGCCAGCAGCTTGGCTAGCGGTACCTACAATGAGCAGTTCTTC. Protein sequence: CASSLASGTYNEQFF.

The genes are TRBV5-1 and TRBJ1-1, with a weak D call TRBD1 (6 bases). Germline V gene data show CDR1 as SGHRS and CDR2 as YFSETQ. V lost 7 bases and J lost 1, with 17 bases in between. The CDR3 loop spans 15 amino acids. The CDR3 nucleotides read TGCGCCAGCTCCCGTGATGGGGGGCCGAACACTGAAGCTTTCTTT. It translates to CASSRDGGPNTEAFF.

The chain combines TRBV29-1 with TRBJ2-5; 13 bases are a match to TRBD2. V shed 4 bases, J shed 3 bases, and the junction held 2 bases outside the gene matches. Germline V gene lookup returns CDR1 SQVTM and CDR2 ANQGSEA. CDR3 size: 14 residues. DNA for the CDR3: TGCAGCGTTGGCGGGACTAGCGGGAAAGAGACCCAGTACTTC. Its translation: CSVGGTSGKETQYF. Full variable domain (remainder filled in from reference TRBV29-1 and TRBJ2-5): SAVISQKPSRDICQRGTSLTIQCQVDSQVTMMFWYRQQPGQSLTLIATANQGSEATYESGFVIDKFPISRPNLTFSTLTVSNMSPEDSSIYLCSVGGTSGKETQYFGPGTRLLVL.

The chain combines TRBV10-2 with TRBJ1-4, with TRBD1 identical over 7 bases. The length of the CDR3 is 14 residues. Germline lookup yields CDR1 WSHSY and CDR2 SAAADI. The trim removed 5 bases at V and 4 bases at J, leaving 4 bases unmatched. DNA of the CDR3: TGCGCCAGCAGTTCGGACAGGCTTAATGAAAAACTGTTTTTT. It yields the protein CASSSDRLNEKLFF.

This rearrangement joins TRBV20-1 to TRBJ2-5; perhaps D is TRBD1 or TRBD2 (5 bases each). CDR3 length equals 11 residues. The V end was cut by 7 bases, the J end by 2 bases, with 8 bases between. CDR1 and CDR2 from the germline V gene are DFQATT and SNEGSKA (reference sequence). The CDR3 is CSGGRQETQYF. In DNA, the CDR3 is TGCAGTGGGGGACGACAAGAGACCCAGTACTTC.

The chain links TRBV9 to TRBJ1-1; D unclear. Germline CDR1 SGDLS, CDR2 YYNGEE. V lost 4 bases to trimming and J lost 3 bases, with 13 bases between them. This CDR3 spans 14 amino acids. CDR3: CASSPRSWDTEAFF. CDR3 DNA: TGTGCCAGCAGCCCGCGCTCTTGGGACACTGAAGCTTTCTTT.

This clone was seen a handful of times. The chain has TRBV7-6 and TRBJ1-1; the D gene is possibly TRBD1 (5 bases). Germline-derived CDR1 and CDR2 are SGHVS and FNYEAQ. Trimming cost V 5 bases and J 1 base, with 14 bases left between them. The CDR3 is 15 amino acids. The CDR3 spells CASSKWGRTNTEAFF. For the CDR3, the DNA is TGTGCCAGCAGCAAATGGGGCAGAACGAACACTGAAGCTTTCTTT.

This chain links TRBV5-6 with TRBJ2-7, with D unresolved. CDR1 is SGHDT, CDR2 YYEEEE, per germline. The CDR3 totals 14 residues. V lost 0 bases, J lost 3 bases, and 10 bases lay in between. CDR3 sequence reads: CASSLGLDLYEQYF. In nucleotides, the CDR3 is TGTGCCAGCAGCTTGGGTCTAGACCTCTACGAGCAGTACTTC.

This clone has just a few counts. V is TRBV7-9 and J is TRBJ2-7; tentatively, D is TRBD2 (6 bases). Looked up from germline, CDR1 is SEHNR and CDR2 is FQNEAQ (reference sequence). The CDR3 is made up of 16 amino acids. V lost 10 bases and J 7 bases, leaving 29 bases between the germline ends. The CDR3 DNA reads as TGTGCCACCCATGGGGGACTTCTAGGCGGGAAAGCGGAGCAGTACTTC. Amino acid sequence: CATHGGLLGGKAEQYF.

The rearrangement links TRBV5-1 to TRBJ2-2; tentatively, D is TRBD1 or TRBD2 (5 bases each). Germline V CDR1 and CDR2: SGHRS, YFSETQ. Trimming left V 5 bases short and J 0 bases short, with 14 bases between. The CDR3 covers 16 residues. DNA of the CDR3: TGCGCCAGCAGTAAAGGGACCGCATCGAACACCGGGGAGCTGTTTTTT. Its translation is CASSKGTASNTGELFF.

The V call is TRBV2, the J call TRBJ1-5; TRBD1 is a possible D gene (6 bases). This CDR3 spans 14 amino acids. Trimming removed 6 bases from V and 0 bases from J, with 9 bases in between. In germline, CDR1 is SNHLY, CDR2 FYNNEI. CDR3 sequence reads: CASSDRNSNQPQHF. Written as DNA, the CDR3 is TGTGCCAGCAGCGACAGGAATAGCAATCAGCCCCAGCATTTT.

The genes are TRBV11-3 and TRBJ2-2; the D is unclear. Germline V lookup: CDR1 SGHNT, CDR2 YENEEA. The CDR3 runs to 12 residues. Trimming left V 4 bases short and J 7 bases short, with 7 bases between. The CDR3 DNA sequence: TGTGCCAGCAGCTCTCGCGGCGGGGAGCTGTTTTTT. Its translation: CASSSRGGELFF.

The chain uses TRBV19 and TRBJ1-5; 8 nucleotides match TRBD1. Germline values: CDR1 LNHDA, CDR2 SQIVND (reference sequence). Trimming removed 4 bases from V and 5 bases from J; junction bases left unmatched: 4. The CDR3 sequence is 14 residues long. The DNA for the CDR3 is TGTGCCAGTAGTACAACAGGGGGGGATCAGCCCCAGCATTTT. As protein: CASSTTGGDQPQHF. Together with reference TRBV19 and TRBJ1-5, the CDR3 gives the full variable domain: DGGITQSPKYLFRKEGQNVTLSCEQNLNHDAMYWYRQDPGQGLRLIYYSQIVNDFQKGDIAEGYSVSREKKESFPLTVTSAQKNPTAFYLCASSTTGGDQPQHFGDGTRLSIL.

The sample holds a few counts of this clone. CDR3 sequence reads: CASSLGQAENQPQHF. CDR3 nucleotide sequence: TGTGCCAGCAGCTTAGGGCAGGCAGAAAATCAGCCCCAGCATTTT. The rearrangement uses TRBV7-2 and TRBJ1-5, with D hard to call. This CDR3 has 15 residues. Looked up from germline, CDR1 is SGHTA and CDR2 is FQGNSA. The V and J ends lost 1 base and 4 bases respectively, with 11 bases between them.

The chain is built from TRBV7-2 and TRBJ2-1; D gene uncertain. The V end lost 5 bases, the J end lost 10 bases, and 12 bases lay between the germline ends. The V gene's germline CDR1 is SGHTA and CDR2 FQGNSA. The CDR3 contains 12 residues. DNA for the CDR3: TGTGCCAGCAGCCCCCCGGTGGGGGAGCAGTTCTTC. Protein sequence: CASSPPVGEQFF.

This clone showed up just once. This rearrangement joins TRBV5-4 to TRBJ1-6; 9 positions agree with TRBD1. Germline CDR1 reads SGHNT; CDR2 reads YYREEE (reference sequence). The CDR3 contains 14 residues. V lost 4 bases, J lost 5 bases, and 1 base stayed unmatched. The CDR3 here is CASSRDRDNSPLHF. CDR3 DNA sequence: TGTGCCAGCAGCCGGGACAGGGATAATTCACCCCTCCACTTT. Using reference TRBV5-4 and TRBJ1-6 for the parts outside the CDR3, the full variable domain is ETGVTQSPTHLIKTRGQQVTLRCSSQSGHNTVSWYQQALGQGPQFIFQYYREEENGRGNFPPRFSGLQFPNYSSELNVNALELDDSALYLCASSRDRDNSPLHFGNGTRLTVT.

This clone is a singleton in its sample. The V gene is TRBV10-3, the J gene TRBJ1-5; D perhaps matches TRBD1 (5 bases). V was cut by 3 bases and J by 6 bases, with 9 bases left in between. Germline V gene lookup returns CDR1 ENHRY and CDR2 SYGVKD. The CDR3 has 13 amino acids. The CDR3 reads CAISEGVGQPQHF. As DNA, the CDR3 is TGTGCCATCAGTGAAGGGGTGGGTCAGCCCCAGCATTTT.

This clone was recorded only once. This chain uses TRBV4-3 with TRBJ2-7; perhaps TRBD2 as D (6 bases). CDR3 size: 14 residues. The V gene lost 4 bases and the J gene lost 6 bases, with 16 bases spanning the gap. The V gene's germline CDR1 is LGHNA and CDR2 YSLEER. The CDR3 DNA sequence: TGCGCCAGCAGCCGAGTCACCCGGGACTCCGAGCAGTACTTC. Protein: CASSRVTRDSEQYF.

In its sample, this clone was seen once. The CDR3 sequence: CASSLVDPNTGELFF. CDR3 bases: TGCGCCAGCAGCTTGGTTGACCCGAACACCGGGGAGCTGTTTTTT. The chain is built from TRBV5-1 and TRBJ2-2, with D unclear. The CDR3 sequence is 15 residues long. The germline gives CDR1 SGHRS, CDR2 YFSETQ. V dropped 0 bases and J dropped 0 bases, with 6 bases sitting between them.

The chain recombines TRBV5-6 with TRBJ2-2; the match to TRBD1 covers 9 bases. Germline CDR1 SGHDT, CDR2 YYEEEE. The J segment lost 3 bases and the V segment lost 4 bases, leaving 4 bases of the junction unmatched. The CDR3 runs to 15 residues. CDR3 bases: TGTGCCAGCAGCCCCCGGGACAGGGACACCGGGGAGCTGTTTTTT. It yields the protein CASSPRDRDTGELFF.

The V and J genes are TRBV5-6 and TRBJ1-2, with D uncertain. Between the trimmed V and J ends, which lost 4 bases and 5 bases, there was a span of 15 bases. There are 14 residues in the CDR3. In germline, CDR1 is SGHDT, CDR2 YYEEEE. DNA for the CDR3: TGTGCCAGCAGCCTGCTCGGCGTCGGGTATGGCTACACCTTC. Translating it yields CASSLLGVGYGYTF.

The chain links TRBV30 to TRBJ1-6; 7 bases align to TRBD1. CDR1 is GTSNPN and CDR2 is SVGIG in the germline V gene (reference sequence). V gave up 3 bases and J gave up 9 bases; unmatched junction bases: 5. The CDR3 runs 13 residues. The CDR3 spells CAWRTGNVSPLHF. In DNA, the CDR3 is TGTGCCTGGAGGACAGGGAATGTTTCACCCCTCCACTTT.

V and J are TRBV5-4 and TRBJ2-5; 8 bases map to TRBD1. Germline values: CDR1 SGHNT, CDR2 YYREEE (reference sequence). J lost 4 bases, V lost 4 bases, and 9 bases had no gene match. The CDR3 sequence is 15 residues long. CDR3 loop: CASSIGQGMRETQYF. CDR3 in DNA: TGTGCCAGCAGCATAGGACAGGGAATGAGAGAGACCCAGTACTTC.

The V call is TRBV19, the J call TRBJ1-2, with TRBD1 identical over 9 bases. J was trimmed by 5 bases and V by 6 bases; bases with no gene match: 7. CDR3 length: 14 amino acids. Germline CDR1 and CDR2: LNHDA and SQIVND (reference sequence). CDR3 nucleotides: TGTGCCAGTAGCGAAGACAGGGGGGGATATGGCTACACCTTC. It encodes CASSEDRGGYGYTF.